This TCR beta chain was observed in a study of blood T cell repertoires in COVID-19. CDR1 and CDR2 (germline): MNHEY, SMNVEV (reference sequence). The CDR3 loop spans 15 amino acids. V was clipped by 6 bases and J by 4 bases, with 13 bases between them. Study processing details: Scientists estimated how many nucleated cells there were by amplifying reference gene primers. Some clones are missing from TCRdb's copy, which holds only in-frame ones; the method was immunoSEQ multiplex PCR. V and J calls plus clone size are reproduced from that table; the DNA served to infer D and trimming. The top ten clones hold around 15% of a sample with some 170,000 clones, 75% to 85% of them seen once. Participants, roughly 18 to 90 years old, spanned around 25 US areas. Two negative PCRs, clearance, or symptom resolution characterized the recovered Cohort 3 donors.

The J gene is TRBJ2-6, the V gene TRBV27, with unresolved D. This TCR was recovered from a man in his forties or fifties who had recovered from COVID-19. The sample was PBMCs or T cells enriched from blood (not recorded which). CDR3 protein: CASSSVGAGANVLTF. The CDR3 DNA reads as TGTGCCAGCAGCTCGGTGGGCGCGGGGGCCAACGTCCTGACTTTC.